These 17 T cell receptor beta chains were all obtained from the same sample, sequenced in a study of beta chain features in type 1 diabetes. Since all of the isolated RNA was reverse transcribed, expressed TCRB transcripts were what got sequenced. Sequenced by immunoSEQ multiplex PCR; TCRdb stores in-frame clones only, minus some. Of roughly 370,000 clones in the sample, approximately 13% are singletons; the top ten hold under 0.04%. Sequenced: naive CD4+ T cells from blood. The origin of the receptors is a young man in good health.

This clone occurred a few times. The chain joins TRBV30 to TRBJ1-2, with D perhaps matching TRBD1 (5 bases). V lost 0 bases and J lost 3, with 11 bases in between. Germline assignment: CDR1 GTSNPN and CDR2 SVGIG (reference sequence). CDR3 length equals 14 residues. The CDR3 coding sequence is TGTGCCTGGAGTGTAAAGGGGCCGTACTATGGCTACACCTTC. Translating gives CAWSVKGPYYGYTF.

The chain couples TRBV18 to TRBJ1-1, with 7 bases aligning to TRBD1. The junction had 5 bases not matched to a gene; V was cut back by 6 bases and J by 7 bases. Germline CDR1 is KGHSH and CDR2 is LQKENI. This CDR3 contains 12 residues. The CDR3 sequence is CASSRGTVEAFF. As DNA, the CDR3 is TGTGCCAGCTCCCGCGGGACAGTTGAAGCTTTCTTT.

This clone has more than one count but fewer than ten. V gene TRBV19 combines with J gene TRBJ2-5; D possibly uses TRBD1 or TRBD2 (6 bases each). CDR1 LNHDA and CDR2 SQIVND come from the germline V gene (reference sequence). Trimming took off 10 bases at V and 3 bases at J, with 15 bases between the two ends. This CDR3 is built from 13 residues. CDR3 loop: CATSGGGKETQYF. The CDR3 DNA sequence: TGTGCCACGAGCGGAGGGGGAAAAGAGACCCAGTACTTC.

This clone was observed a few times. This rearrangement joins TRBV29-1 to TRBJ2-3, with 9 bases that match TRBD2. CDR1 is SQVTM, CDR2 ANQGSEA, per germline. V shed 2 bases, J shed 1 base, and the junction held 1 base outside the gene matches. CDR3 length: 14 amino acids. CDR3 region: CSVESGGRTDTQYF. The CDR3 DNA follows: TGCAGCGTTGAAAGCGGGGGGCGCACAGATACGCAGTATTTT.

This clone was picked up a small number of times. V is TRBV2 and J is TRBJ2-7; D is unresolved. The V gene's germline CDR1 is SNHLY and CDR2 FYNNEI. The CDR3 is 15 residues long. Trimming took off 1 base at V and 3 bases at J, with 13 bases between the two ends. The CDR3 loop is CASSEEVVKFYEQYV. The CDR3, as DNA: TGTGCCAGCAGTGAAGAGGTCGTCAAATTCTACGAGCAGTACGTC.

This clone turned up a few times. This chain joins TRBV29-1 and TRBJ2-3, with 7 bases identical to TRBD2. The CDR3 loop spans 16 amino acids. V was clipped by 2 bases and J by 1 base; unmatched bases: 9. CDR1 and CDR2 (germline): SQVTM, ANQGSEA. CDR3 DNA: TGCAGCGTTGAAATACTTAGGGGAGGGGGCACAGATACGCAGTATTTT. It yields the protein CSVEILRGGGTDTQYF.

This clone was observed a few times. The CDR3 DNA reads TGCAGCGCCGAGGACAGGGGTTTCGCAGATACGCAGTATTTT. Its protein is CSAEDRGFADTQYF. The V call is TRBV29-1, the J call TRBJ2-3; 9 bases are a match to TRBD1. Germline loops: CDR1 SQVTM, CDR2 ANQGSEA. Losses at the gene ends were 7 bases for V and 4 bases for J; bases not matched to a gene: 9. The CDR3 is 14 amino acids.

The chain's CDR3 is CASSLVTSGSITQYF. The DNA for the CDR3 is TGTGCCAGCAGCTTAGTGACTAGCGGGAGCATTACGCAGTATTTT. The chain has TRBV7-9 and TRBJ2-3, with 12 bases aligning to TRBD2. Losses at the gene ends were 1 base for V and 8 bases for J; bases not matched to a gene: 4. The CDR3 runs 15 residues. Germline V gives CDR1 SEHNR, CDR2 FQNEAQ (reference sequence). Variable domain in full (rest from reference TRBV7-9 and TRBJ2-3): DTGVSQNPRHKITKRGQNVTFRCDPISEHNRLYWYRQTLGQGPEFLTYFQNEAQLEKSRLLSDRFSAERPKGSFSTLEIQRTEQGDSAMYLCASSLVTSGSITQYFGPGTRLTVL.

The chain employs TRBV6-4 and TRBJ2-3, with 9 bases that match TRBD1. The germline CDR1 and CDR2 sequences are MRHNA and SNTAGT. The CDR3 is made up of 15 amino acids. With 5 bases clipped from V and 2 bases from J, the junction kept 5 bases outside the gene matches. DNA of the CDR3: TGTGCCAGCAGTCCCGGACAGGGGATCACAGATACGCAGTATTTT. Protein sequence: CASSPGQGITDTQYF.

The rearrangement links TRBV7-6 to TRBJ2-3; no clear D. V was pared by 5 bases and J by 1 base, with 4 bases between. The CDR3 contains 12 residues. CDR1 is SGHVS and CDR2 is FNYEAQ in the germline V gene. The CDR3 loop reads CASSPGTDTQYF. DNA of the CDR3: TGTGCCAGCAGCCCTGGCACAGATACGCAGTATTTT.

The chain has TRBV4-1 and TRBJ1-5, with D maybe TRBD1 (6 bases). V lost 8 bases and J 6 bases, leaving 20 bases between the germline ends. The CDR3 consists of 15 residues. Germline V gene sequence: CDR1 MGHRA, CDR2 YSYEKL. The CDR3 here is CASAKGEGGGQPQHF. CDR3 nucleotides: TGCGCCAGCGCCAAGGGTGAGGGGGGCGGTCAGCCCCAGCATTTT.

The chain links TRBV15 to TRBJ1-4; TRBD1 is a possible D gene (5 bases). Germline-derived CDR1 and CDR2 are LNHNV and YYDKDF (reference sequence). CDR3 length: 16 amino acids. Between the trimmed V and J ends, which lost 0 bases and 6 bases, there was a span of 14 bases. Written as DNA, the CDR3 is TGTGCCACCAGCAGAGATCTGACAGTCCTCCATGAAAAACTGTTTTTT. It specifies CATSRDLTVLHEKLFF.

This clone turned up a few times. The V gene is TRBV7-9, the J gene TRBJ2-3; D is unresolved. Trimming took 2 bases from V and 2 from J, leaving 8 bases between them. The germline V gene has CDR1 SEHNR and CDR2 FQNEAQ (reference sequence). This CDR3 region has 14 residues. This CDR3 reads CASSLTAITDTQYF. The CDR3 coding sequence is TGTGCCAGCAGCTTAACCGCGATCACAGATACGCAGTATTTT.

The chain couples TRBV30 to TRBJ1-4; no definite D call. Germline V gives CDR1 GTSNPN, CDR2 SVGIG (reference sequence). Trimming removed 3 bases from V and 6 bases from J, with 5 bases in between. The CDR3 is made up of 11 amino acids. As DNA, the CDR3 is TGTGCCTGGAGCATGCATGAAAAACTGTTTTTT. Its translation is CAWSMHEKLFF. Full variable domain (outside the CDR3, taken from reference TRBV30 and TRBJ1-4): SQTIHQWPATLVQPVGSPLSLECTVEGTSNPNLYWYRQAAGRGLQLLFYSVGIGQISSEVPQNLSASRPQDRQFILSSKKLLLSDSGFYLCAWSMHEKLFFGSGTQLSVL.

This chain connects TRBV5-4 to TRBJ1-2; D may be TRBD1 (6 bases). The CDR3 has 15 amino acids. The germline V gene has CDR1 SGHNT and CDR2 YYREEE (reference sequence). The germline V and J ends were trimmed by 4 bases and 6 bases, with 19 bases remaining between them. DNA for the CDR3: TGTGCCAGCAGCGCGGGGAGTGGCAGGGGCCATGGCTACACCTTC. Its translation: CASSAGSGRGHGYTF.

This clone was counted a few times. The same CDR3 can be traced to other DNA sequences in this sample. The chain has TRBV4-3 and TRBJ1-2; D ambiguous. The germline gives CDR1 LGHNA, CDR2 YSLEER. The CDR3 covers 13 residues. Trimming took off 0 bases at V and 2 bases at J, with 4 bases between the two ends. The CDR3 region is CASSQDRNYGYTF. Here the CDR3 DNA reads TGCGCCAGCAGCCAAGATCGGAACTATGGCTACACCTTC.

This clone occurred a few times. The CDR3 reads CASSSPTGKETQYF. As DNA, the CDR3 is TGTGCCAGCAGTAGTCCGACAGGGAAAGAGACCCAGTACTTC. The gene calls are TRBV28 and TRBJ2-5; 7 nucleotides line up with TRBD1. CDR1 and CDR2 (germline): MDHEN, SYDVKM. V gave up 5 bases and J gave up 3 bases; unmatched junction bases: 6. The CDR3 is 14 residues long.